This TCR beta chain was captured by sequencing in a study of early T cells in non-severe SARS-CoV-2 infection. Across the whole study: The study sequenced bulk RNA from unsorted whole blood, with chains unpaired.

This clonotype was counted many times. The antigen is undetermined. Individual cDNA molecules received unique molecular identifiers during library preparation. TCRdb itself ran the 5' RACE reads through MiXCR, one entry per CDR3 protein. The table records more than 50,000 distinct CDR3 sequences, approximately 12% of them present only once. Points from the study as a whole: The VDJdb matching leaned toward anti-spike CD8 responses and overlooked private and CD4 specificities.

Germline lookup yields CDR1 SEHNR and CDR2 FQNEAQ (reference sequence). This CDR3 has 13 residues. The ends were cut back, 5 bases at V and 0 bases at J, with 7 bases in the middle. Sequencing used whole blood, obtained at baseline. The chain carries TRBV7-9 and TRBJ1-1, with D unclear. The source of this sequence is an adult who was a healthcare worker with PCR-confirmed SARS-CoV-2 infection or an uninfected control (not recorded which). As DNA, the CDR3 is TGTGCCAGCAGCCCTTCAGTGAACACTGAAGCTTTCTTT. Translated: CASSPSVNTEAFF. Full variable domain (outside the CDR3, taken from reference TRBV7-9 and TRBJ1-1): DTGVSQNPRHKITKRGQNVTFRCDPISEHNRLYWYRQTLGQGPEFLTYFQNEAQLEKSRLLSDRFSAERPKGSFSTLEIQRTEQGDSAMYLCASSPSVNTEAFFGQGTRLTVV.